Below, 27 T cell receptor beta chains from the same sample are listed, as sequenced in a study of shared clonotypes between healthy human individuals. Using immunoSEQ multiplex PCR, the repertoire was profiled, and TCRdb retains in-frame clones only, with some absent. The sample includes hundreds of thousands of clones, around 74% of them seen just once. The sample taken for sequencing was memory CD4+ T cells sorted from blood. The subset here: CD45RA-negative fraction. These receptors were collected from a woman aged 25 to 39 in good health.

This clone occurred once. The sample has other DNA sequences that encode this CDR3 too. The genes are TRBV5-1 and TRBJ2-2, with no clear D. Trimming left V 2 bases short and J 3 bases short, with 5 bases between. Looked up from germline, CDR1 is SGHRS and CDR2 is YFSETQ. The CDR3 consists of 13 residues. The CDR3, as DNA: TGCGCCAGCAGCTTTGGGGACACCGGGGAGCTGTTTTTT. Translation gives CASSFGDTGELFF.

This clone was counted between two and nine times. The chain combines TRBV2 with TRBJ2-1; D is undetermined. This CDR3 has 15 residues. The V gene lost 6 bases and the J gene lost 2 bases, with 14 bases spanning the gap. Germline V gene data show CDR1 as SNHLY and CDR2 as FYNNEI. The CDR3 sequence: CASSRGPAPYNEQFF. In DNA form, the CDR3 reads TGTGCCAGCAGCCGAGGCCCAGCCCCCTACAATGAGCAGTTCTTC.

The chain is built from TRBV6-5 and TRBJ1-2; maybe TRBD1 (5 bases). CDR3 length equals 14 residues. The germline CDR1 and CDR2 sequences are MNHEY and SVGAGI. V lost 4 bases, J lost 6 bases, and 15 bases lay in between. In DNA, the CDR3 is TGTGCCAGCAGTTCCTGGGGTCTGGGGGATGGCTACACCTTC. Residues: CASSSWGLGDGYTF.

This clone was seen many times. This chain connects TRBV28 to TRBJ2-5; TRBD1 agrees at 11 bases. This CDR3 has 15 residues. The germline gives CDR1 MDHEN, CDR2 SYDVKM. Unmatched junction bases numbered 6, after V lost 5 bases and J lost 4 bases. The CDR3 sequence is CASSLGQGDRETQYF. In nucleotides, the CDR3 is TGTGCCAGCAGTCTGGGACAGGGGGATCGAGAGACCCAGTACTTC.

About this clone itself: The same CDR3 arises from other DNA sequences in this sample as well. This chain connects TRBV5-4 to TRBJ2-3; TRBD2 matches at 7 bases. CDR1 and CDR2 from the germline V gene are SGHNT and YYREEE (reference sequence). There are 15 residues in the CDR3. Trimming took 0 bases from V and 0 from J; bases not matched to a gene: 1. CDR3 DNA: TGTGCCAGCAGCTTGGGTAGCGGGAGCACAGATACGCAGTATTTT. Protein sequence: CASSLGSGSTDTQYF.

The chain has TRBV18 and TRBJ2-4; tentative D call: TRBD2 (5 bases). Germline V gives CDR1 KGHSH, CDR2 LQKENI. The germline V and J ends were trimmed by 6 bases and 8 bases, with 17 bases remaining between them. This CDR3 is built from 14 residues. Here the CDR3 reads CASSVGSQHDIQYF. The CDR3 bases are TGTGCCAGCTCCGTAGGGAGTCAACACGACATTCAGTACTTC. The entire variable domain, with the rest obtained from reference TRBV18 and TRBJ2-4, is as follows: NAGVMQNPRHLVRRRGQEARLRCSPMKGHSHVYWYRQLPEEGLKFMVYLQKENIIDESGMPKERFSAEFPKEGPSILRIQQVVRGDSAAYFCASSVGSQHDIQYFGAGTRLSVL.

The CDR3 spells CASGPTNPTGELFF. CDR3 bases: TGTGCCAGCGGCCCGACAAATCCGACCGGGGAGCTGTTTTTT. The V gene is TRBV28, the J gene TRBJ2-2; D not certain. Per germline, CDR1 MDHEN and CDR2 SYDVKM. CDR3 length: 14 amino acids. V lost 8 bases and J 5 bases, leaving 15 bases between the germline ends. Looking up the rest from reference TRBV28 and TRBJ2-2 gives the full variable domain: DVKVTQSSRYLVKRTGEKVFLECVQDMDHENMFWYRQDPGLGLRLIYFSYDVKMKEKGDIPEGYSVSREKKERFSLILESASTNQTSMYLCASGPTNPTGELFFGEGSRLTVL.

This chain uses TRBV28 with TRBJ1-2; 8 positions match TRBD1. Germline CDR1 MDHEN, CDR2 SYDVKM. The trim removed 3 bases at V and 5 bases at J, leaving 11 bases unmatched. This CDR3 region has 16 residues. CDR3 in DNA: TGTGCCAGCAGTTTCTCTCCGGGACAGGATATGTATGGCTACACCTTC. Amino acid sequence: CASSFSPGQDMYGYTF.

The chain is built from TRBV6-5 and TRBJ2-2; D is perhaps TRBD1 (5 bases). Germline V gene sequence: CDR1 MNHEY, CDR2 SVGAGI. This CDR3 contains 15 residues. The V end lost 7 bases, the J end lost 1 base, and 13 bases lay between the germline ends. The CDR3 DNA reads as TGTGCCAGCAAGGAGACAGAACTGAACACCGGGGAGCTGTTTTTT. Its translation is CASKETELNTGELFF.

The rearrangement uses TRBV14 and TRBJ2-1; D may be TRBD1 (6 bases). The V gene lost 4 bases and the J gene lost 10 bases, with 17 bases spanning the gap. CDR3 length: 14 amino acids. Germline-derived CDR1 and CDR2 are SGHDN and FVKESK. CDR3 sequence (DNA): TGTGCCAGCAGCCCCTTAGCCGCCAGGGGCGAGCAGTTCTTC. Residues: CASSPLAARGEQFF. Combining the CDR3 with reference TRBV14 and TRBJ2-1 gives the whole variable domain EAGVTQFPSHSVIEKGQTVTLRCDPISGHDNLYWYRRVMGKEIKFLLHFVKESKQDESGMPNNRFLAERTGGTYSTLKVQPAELEDSGVYFCASSPLAARGEQFFGPGTRLTVL.

In its sample, this clone was seen once. The chain employs TRBV5-1 and TRBJ1-1; no clear D gene. Germline V gene lookup returns CDR1 SGHRS and CDR2 YFSETQ. V was clipped by 0 bases and J by 3 bases, with 9 bases between them. The CDR3 extends over 14 amino acids. The CDR3 is CASSLGQAHTEAFF. For the CDR3, the DNA is TGCGCCAGCAGCTTGGGGCAGGCCCACACTGAAGCTTTCTTT.

The CDR3 reads CASRRQGTDQPQHF. The CDR3 DNA reads as TGTGCCAGTAGGAGACAGGGGACGGATCAGCCCCAGCATTTT. The chain carries TRBV19 and TRBJ1-5; 8 nucleotides align to TRBD1. The CDR3 runs 14 residues. Germline CDR1 reads LNHDA; CDR2 reads SQIVND (reference sequence). V dropped 6 bases and J dropped 5; count of bases not matched to a gene: 6.

This chain uses TRBV5-3 with TRBJ1-5, with D possibly TRBD1 on 5 matching bases. TRBV5-3 is reported as an ORF; its role is uncertain. The CDR3 covers 20 residues. Trimming took 1 base from V and 0 from J, leaving 23 bases between them. CDR3 region: CARSLSFKGTRLYSNQPQHF. The CDR3 DNA follows: TGTGCCAGAAGCTTGTCCTTCAAGGGGACCCGACTATATAGCAATCAGCCCCAGCATTTT.

The V and J genes are TRBV2 and TRBJ1-4; 7 bases agree with TRBD1. The CDR3 is 15 residues long. V dropped 2 bases and J dropped 7; count of bases not matched to a gene: 7. Germline V gives CDR1 SNHLY, CDR2 FYNNEI. CDR3 in DNA: TGTGCCAGCAGTGAACGACAGGGTCGGGGTGAAAAACTGTTTTTT. Protein product: CASSERQGRGEKLFF.

This clone was recorded a few times. V gene TRBV6-1 combines with J gene TRBJ1-3, with unresolved D. Trimming took 8 bases from V and 1 from J, leaving 3 bases between them. There are 11 residues in the CDR3. The germline V gene has CDR1 MNHNS and CDR2 SASEGT. This CDR3 is CASFSGNTIYF. The CDR3 coding sequence is TGTGCCAGCTTTTCTGGAAACACCATATATTTT.

This clone was found once. This chain links TRBV28 with TRBJ1-3; the D is unclear. The V gene lost 0 bases and the J gene lost 0 bases, with 6 bases spanning the gap. The CDR3 is 15 residues long. Germline CDR1 is MDHEN and CDR2 is SYDVKM. CDR3 sequence: CASSLWQSSGNTIYF. The CDR3 bases are TGTGCCAGCAGTTTATGGCAGAGCTCTGGAAACACCATATATTTT.

The chain uses TRBV5-1 and TRBJ1-6; D perhaps matches TRBD1 (5 bases). This CDR3 comprises 15 residues. CDR1 is SGHRS and CDR2 is YFSETQ in the germline V gene. Trimming left V 1 base short and J 8 bases short, with 13 bases between. In DNA form, the CDR3 reads TGCGCCAGCAGCTTGCTGGGACTGAGAGATTCACCCCTCCACTTT. Its translation: CASSLLGLRDSPLHF.

J is TRBJ2-4 and V is TRBV29-1; D is unresolved. The CDR3 is made up of 12 amino acids. The germline V and J ends were trimmed by 6 bases and 5 bases, with 11 bases remaining between them. Germline V gene data show CDR1 as SQVTM and CDR2 as ANQGSEA. CDR3 sequence reads: CSVQLEENIQYF. The CDR3, as DNA: TGCAGCGTCCAGCTCGAGGAAAACATTCAGTACTTC.

J is TRBJ2-5 and V is TRBV7-9; 10 nucleotides line up with TRBD2. The CDR3 covers 13 residues. In germline, CDR1 is SEHNR, CDR2 FQNEAQ (reference sequence). With V trimmed by 7 bases and J by 5 bases, 4 bases remained unmatched. DNA of the CDR3: TGTGCCAGCACCCTAGCGGGAGAGGAGACCCAGTACTTC. This sequence encodes CASTLAGEETQYF.

The V call is TRBV5-1, the J call TRBJ2-5; TRBD2 aligns across 12 bases. Germline lookup yields CDR1 SGHRS and CDR2 YFSETQ. After removal of 5 bases from V and 5 bases from J, the junction contained 7 bases not matched to a gene. The CDR3 length is 15 residues. The CDR3 nucleotides are TGCGCCAGCAGGAGCGGACTAGCGGGAATGGAGACCCAGTACTTC. Protein sequence: CASRSGLAGMETQYF.

The V gene is TRBV27, the J gene TRBJ1-4, with 7 bases fitting TRBD1. This CDR3 is built from 14 residues. Germline loops: CDR1 MNHEY, CDR2 SMNVEV (reference sequence). V shed 4 bases and J 3 bases; nucleotides not matched to a gene: 2. This CDR3 reads CASSYRGPNEKLFF. CDR3 sequence (DNA): TGTGCCAGCAGTTACAGGGGACCTAATGAAAAACTGTTTTTT.

The genes are TRBV2 and TRBJ1-4; D is unresolved. The CDR3 consists of 14 residues. V gave up 6 bases and J gave up 0 bases, with 8 bases separating them. Germline CDR1 is SNHLY and CDR2 is FYNNEI. In nucleotides, the CDR3 is TGTGCCAGCAGGGGCAGCTCAACTAATGAAAAACTGTTTTTT. Translation: CASRGSSTNEKLFF.

The gene calls are TRBV7-8 and TRBJ2-2, with 7 positions matching TRBD2. This CDR3 has 16 amino acids. From germline, CDR1 is SGHVS and CDR2 FQNEAQ. With V trimmed by 0 bases and J by 7 bases, 8 bases remained unmatched. DNA for the CDR3: TGTGCCAGCAGCTTAGCAGGGCGGGGGAATGGCGGGGAGCTGTTTTTT. Residues: CASSLAGRGNGGELFF.

The gene calls are TRBV7-2 and TRBJ1-3, with 7 nucleotides matching TRBD1. The CDR3 spans 16 residues. CDR1 is SGHTA and CDR2 is FQGNSA in the germline V gene. The V and J ends lost 4 bases and 4 bases, in that order; junction bases with no gene match: 10. CDR3 amino acids: CASSSAPGTAGNTIYF. CDR3 in DNA: TGTGCCAGCAGCTCCGCCCCTGGGACAGCCGGAAACACCATATATTTT.

The CDR3 DNA reads TGTGCCAGCAGTTCGGCTGATAATTCACCCCTCCACTTT. Protein sequence: CASSSADNSPLHF. The rearrangement links TRBV28 to TRBJ1-6; D gene ambiguous. This CDR3 has 13 amino acids. With 4 bases removed from V and 5 bases from J, the gap between germline ends came to 6 bases. Germline CDR1 is MDHEN and CDR2 is SYDVKM.

The rearrangement joins TRBV28 to TRBJ2-3; D not certain. This CDR3 has 14 residues. The germline V and J ends were trimmed by 8 bases and 2 bases, with 14 bases remaining between them. Germline lookup yields CDR1 MDHEN and CDR2 SYDVKM. The CDR3, as DNA: TGTGCCAGCTTGATGGGTCAGTTCACAGATACGCAGTATTTT. It translates to CASLMGQFTDTQYF. The full variable domain, with the rest looked up from reference TRBV28 and TRBJ2-3, is DVKVTQSSRYLVKRTGEKVFLECVQDMDHENMFWYRQDPGLGLRLIYFSYDVKMKEKGDIPEGYSVSREKKERFSLILESASTNQTSMYLCASLMGQFTDTQYFGPGTRLTVL.

The V gene is TRBV7-2, the J gene TRBJ1-5; no clear D. In germline, CDR1 is SGHTA, CDR2 FQGNSA. This CDR3 contains 12 residues. V lost 5 bases and J 5 bases, leaving 7 bases between the germline ends. The CDR3 DNA follows: TGTGCCAGCAGCCCCAAGTATCAGCCCCAGCATTTT. Translation: CASSPKYQPQHF. Together with reference TRBV7-2 and TRBJ1-5, the CDR3 gives the full variable domain: GAGVSQSPSNKVTEKGKDVELRCDPISGHTALYWYRQSLGQGLEFLIYFQGNSAPDKSGLPSDRFSAERTGGSVSTLTIQRTQQEDSAVYLCASSPKYQPQHFGDGTRLSIL.